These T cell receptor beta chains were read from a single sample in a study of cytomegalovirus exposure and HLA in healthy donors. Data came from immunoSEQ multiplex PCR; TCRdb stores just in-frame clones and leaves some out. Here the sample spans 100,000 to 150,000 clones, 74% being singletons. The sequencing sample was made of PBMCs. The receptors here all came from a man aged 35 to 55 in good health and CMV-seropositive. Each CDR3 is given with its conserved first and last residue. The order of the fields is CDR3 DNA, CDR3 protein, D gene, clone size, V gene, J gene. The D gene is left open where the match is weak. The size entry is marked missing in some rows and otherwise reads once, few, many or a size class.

CDR3nt: TGTGCCATCAGTGCGGGACAGCAAGAGACCCAGTACTTC; CDR3aa: CAISAGQQETQYF; d_gene: TRBD1; abundance: NA; v_gene: TRBV10-3; j_gene: TRBJ2-5
CDR3nt: TGTGCCAGCAGCCGGAGAGCTGTCCCGCAAGAGACCCAGTACTTC; CDR3aa: CASSRRAVPQETQYF; d_gene: NA; abundance: NA; v_gene: TRBV5-4; j_gene: TRBJ2-5
CDR3nt: TGTGCCAGCAGTTCTAAACCGGGACAGGGGGAGTACGAGCAGTACTTC; CDR3aa: CASSSKPGQGEYEQYF; d_gene: TRBD1; abundance: NA; v_gene: TRBV28; j_gene: TRBJ2-7
CDR3nt: TGTGCCAGCCCCCCCCAGAACCTAGCGGGAGAACCCTACGAGCAGTACTTC; CDR3aa: CASPPQNLAGEPYEQYF; d_gene: TRBD2; abundance: once; v_gene: TRBV28; j_gene: TRBJ2-7
CDR3nt: TGTGCCAGCGGAACAGGAGACACTGAAGCTTTCTTT; CDR3aa: CASGTGDTEAFF; d_gene: NA; abundance: NA; v_gene: TRBV5-5; j_gene: TRBJ1-1
CDR3nt: TGTGCCAGCAGCTTGGGGGGACTAGACTCCCTTACGCAGTATTTT; CDR3aa: CASSLGGLDSLTQYF; d_gene: TRBD2; abundance: NA; v_gene: TRBV13; j_gene: TRBJ2-3
CDR3nt: TGTGCCAGCAGCTTAAGTGGCAGTTCCTACGAGCAGTACTTC; CDR3aa: CASSLSGSSYEQYF; d_gene: NA; abundance: NA; v_gene: TRBV7-9; j_gene: TRBJ2-7
CDR3nt: TGTGCCAGCAGCGTAGAGACAGGGGATCGCTCACCCCTCCACTTT; CDR3aa: CASSVETGDRSPLHF; d_gene: TRBD1; abundance: NA; v_gene: TRBV9; j_gene: TRBJ1-6
CDR3nt: TGTGCCAGCAGCACACCGGGACTAGCGGGGAGAGAGACCCAGTACTTC; CDR3aa: CASSTPGLAGRETQYF; d_gene: TRBD2; abundance: NA; v_gene: TRBV7-2; j_gene: TRBJ2-5
CDR3nt: TGTGCCAGCAGCTTCACCCGGACAGGAGGAGGAAAACTGTTTTTT; CDR3aa: CASSFTRTGGGKLFF; d_gene: TRBD1; abundance: NA; v_gene: TRBV7-8; j_gene: TRBJ1-4
CDR3nt: TGTGCCAGTAGTAGGACTGATTCCTCCTACGAGCAGTACTTC; CDR3aa: CASSRTDSSYEQYF; d_gene: NA; abundance: NA; v_gene: TRBV19; j_gene: TRBJ2-7
CDR3nt: TGTGCTAGTGGTTTGTACCCGACACCTGAAGCTTTCTTT; CDR3aa: CASGLYPTPEAFF; d_gene: NA; abundance: once; v_gene: TRBV12-5; j_gene: TRBJ1-1
CDR3nt: TGTGCCAGCACCCCCCCAGGGAGCAATCAGCCCCAGCATTTT; CDR3aa: CASTPPGSNQPQHF; d_gene: NA; abundance: NA; v_gene: TRBV6-5; j_gene: TRBJ1-5
CDR3nt: TGTGCCAGCAGCTTAGCCGGGACTAGCGGTTTACCCTACGAGCAGTACTTC; CDR3aa: CASSLAGTSGLPYEQYF; d_gene: TRBD2; abundance: NA; v_gene: TRBV7-2; j_gene: TRBJ2-7
CDR3nt: TGTGCCAGCAGTTTGGTCCCCATACGGAGCGGCTATGGCTACACCTTC; CDR3aa: CASSLVPIRSGYGYTF; d_gene: NA; abundance: NA; v_gene: TRBV28; j_gene: TRBJ1-2
CDR3nt: TGTGCCACCCGGGAGGGCCGGGAGACCCAGTACTTC; CDR3aa: CATREGRETQYF; d_gene: TRBD2; abundance: NA; v_gene: TRBV6-5; j_gene: TRBJ2-5
CDR3nt: TGTGCCAGCAGCTTGCGGGGAAACTATTCACCCCTCCACTTT; CDR3aa: CASSLRGNYSPLHF; d_gene: NA; abundance: NA; v_gene: TRBV5-6; j_gene: TRBJ1-6
CDR3nt: TGTGCCAGCAGCCCGGGACAGGCCCTCTCTGGAAACACCATATATTTT; CDR3aa: CASSPGQALSGNTIYF; d_gene: TRBD1; abundance: NA; v_gene: TRBV11-2; j_gene: TRBJ1-3
CDR3nt: TGTGCCAGCAGTGGACAGGAATCTTCACCCCTCCACTTT; CDR3aa: CASSGQESSPLHF; d_gene: NA; abundance: NA; v_gene: TRBV6-1; j_gene: TRBJ1-6
CDR3nt: TGTGCCAGCATCCTTAACACCGGGGAGCTGTTTTTT; CDR3aa: CASILNTGELFF; d_gene: NA; abundance: NA; v_gene: TRBV2; j_gene: TRBJ2-2
CDR3nt: TGTGCCAGCAGCTTTACACGGGACAGGGGGACAGATACGCAGTATTTT; CDR3aa: CASSFTRDRGTDTQYF; d_gene: TRBD1; abundance: NA; v_gene: TRBV5-4; j_gene: TRBJ2-3
CDR3nt: TGTGCCACCAGCGGCCCGGACAGGGGGCTCTATGGCTACACCTTC; CDR3aa: CATSGPDRGLYGYTF; d_gene: TRBD1; abundance: NA; v_gene: TRBV15; j_gene: TRBJ1-2
CDR3nt: TGTGCCAGCAGCTTCGGGACTAGCGTCGTCGAGCAGTACTTC; CDR3aa: CASSFGTSVVEQYF; d_gene: TRBD2; abundance: NA; v_gene: TRBV5-6; j_gene: TRBJ2-7